Listed here are 30 T cell receptor beta chains from one sample, sequenced in a study of radiotherapy plus CTLA-4 blockade in lung cancer. Profiled with immunoSEQ multiplex PCR; TCRdb holds only in-frame clones, not every one. The sample lists 45,000 to 60,000 clones, more than 75% seen once, with 2.5% to 3.5% in the top ten. The specimen was peripheral blood, collected from a patient treated with radiotherapy plus ipilimumab. The receptors come from a human donor with non-small cell lung cancer who had stable disease on radiotherapy plus ipilimumab.

The rearrangement uses TRBV25-1 and TRBJ2-3, with a possible D match to TRBD1 (7 bases). V gave up 1 base and J gave up 6 bases, with 11 bases separating them. The CDR3 extends over 14 amino acids. Germline CDR1 reads MGHDK; CDR2 reads SYGVNS. The CDR3 loop is CASSEWAGGDTQYF. The CDR3 DNA reads as TGTGCCAGCAGTGAATGGGCAGGGGGGGATACGCAGTATTTT.

The rearrangement links TRBV5-8 to TRBJ1-3; a weak D match, TRBD1 (6 bases). Germline-derived CDR1 and CDR2 are SGHTS and YDEGEE. The CDR3 has 14 residues. Trimming took 3 bases from V and 5 from J, leaving 12 bases between them. The CDR3 DNA is TGTGCCAGCAGCTATACAGGGCTAAGAAACACCATATATTTT. It translates to CASSYTGLRNTIYF. Drawing the rest from reference TRBV5-8 and TRBJ1-3, the complete variable domain is EAGVTQSPTHLIKTRGQQATLRCSPISGHTSVYWYQQALGLGLQFLLWYDEGEERNRGNFPPRFSGRQFPNYSSELNVNALELEDSALYLCASSYTGLRNTIYFGEGSWLTVV.

The chain recombines TRBV6-6 with TRBJ2-3; D remains unclear. CDR3 size: 13 residues. The V end was cut by 5 bases, the J end by 0 bases, with 6 bases between. Germline loops: CDR1 MNHNY, CDR2 SVGAGI (reference sequence). This chain's CDR3 is CASSTMSTDTQYF. The CDR3 DNA reads as TGTGCCAGCAGTACAATGAGCACAGATACGCAGTATTTT.

This chain connects TRBV7-8 to TRBJ2-4; 8 bases agree with TRBD2. Trimming removed 5 bases from V and 0 bases from J; junction bases left unmatched: 6. This CDR3 spans 16 amino acids. CDR1 is SGHVS, CDR2 FQNEAQ, per germline. The CDR3 sequence: CASSDGTREAKNIQYF. Here the CDR3 DNA reads TGTGCCAGCAGCGACGGGACTAGGGAAGCCAAAAACATTCAGTACTTC.

The rearrangement uses TRBV30 and TRBJ1-3, with D unclear. V lost 3 bases and J lost 0, with 9 bases in between. This CDR3 has 14 residues. Germline lookup yields CDR1 GTSNPN and CDR2 SVGIG (reference sequence). The CDR3, as DNA: TGTGCCTGGAGCAGTATAAGCTCTGGAAACACCATATATTTT. Its protein is CAWSSISSGNTIYF.

The rearrangement links TRBV9 to TRBJ2-7; TRBD2 aligns across 13 bases. Per the germline V gene, CDR1 is SGDLS and CDR2 is YYNGEE. With 0 bases clipped from V and 5 bases from J, the junction kept 5 bases outside the gene matches. This CDR3 has 16 amino acids. The CDR3 DNA follows: TGTGCCAGCAGCGTAGGGGGGACTAGCGGGACGAACGAGCAGTACTTC. Protein: CASSVGGTSGTNEQYF.

The chain employs TRBV18 and TRBJ2-1, with TRBD1 matching over 8 bases. Germline CDR1 reads KGHSH; CDR2 reads LQKENI. V shed 3 bases, J shed 0 bases, and the junction held 7 bases outside the gene matches. CDR3 length: 17 residues. Here the CDR3 reads CASSPGTGLGSYNEQFF. In DNA form, the CDR3 reads TGTGCCAGCTCACCCGGGACAGGCCTTGGCTCCTACAATGAGCAGTTCTTC.

The chain links TRBV2 to TRBJ2-5; no clear D gene. V was pared by 6 bases and J by 3 bases, with 5 bases between. This CDR3 has 11 residues. CDR1 is SNHLY and CDR2 is FYNNEI in the germline V gene. CDR3 DNA: TGTGCCAGCAGCCAGAAAGAGACCCAGTACTTC. Amino acid sequence: CASSQKETQYF.

The chain joins TRBV7-2 to TRBJ2-5, with 9 bases aligning to TRBD1. In germline, CDR1 is SGHTA, CDR2 FQGNSA. The CDR3 covers 14 residues. Unmatched junction bases numbered 11, after V lost 5 bases and J lost 10 bases. DNA for the CDR3: TGTGCCAGCAGCACCCGGACAGGGGAATGGGGCCAGTACTTC. It codes for CASSTRTGEWGQYF.

The chain has TRBV6-4 and TRBJ1-4; 7 bases agree with TRBD1. CDR1 is MRHNA and CDR2 is SNTAGT in the germline V gene. The CDR3 covers 12 residues. The trim removed 2 bases at V and 10 bases at J, leaving 1 base unmatched. CDR3 in DNA: TGTGCCAGCAGTGACCGGACAGGAAAACTGTTTTTT. It encodes CASSDRTGKLFF.

This sequence joins TRBV7-8 and TRBJ2-7; TRBD2 is a possible D gene (5 bases). Germline V gene lookup returns CDR1 SGHVS and CDR2 FQNEAQ. This CDR3 comprises 15 residues. The V end lost 5 bases, the J end lost 3 bases, and 17 bases lay between the germline ends. CDR3 protein: CASSAEGFWGYEQYF. CDR3 sequence (DNA): TGTGCCAGCAGCGCAGAGGGATTCTGGGGCTACGAGCAGTACTTC.

This clone occurred a few times. The rearrangement joins TRBV28 to TRBJ2-3, with 13 bases fitting TRBD2. CDR3 length: 16 amino acids. J gave up 7 bases and V 4 bases, and 8 bases lay outside the gene matches. The germline CDR1 and CDR2 sequences are MDHEN and SYDVKM. This CDR3 reads CASSSRTSGSRNTQYF. CDR3 DNA sequence: TGTGCCAGCAGTTCGCGGACTAGCGGGAGTAGAAATACGCAGTATTTT.

This clone was seen only a few times. The CDR3: CASSRYSSSGNTIYF. Here the CDR3 DNA reads TGTGCCAGTAGTAGGTACAGCTCCTCTGGAAACACCATATATTTT. V gene TRBV19 combines with J gene TRBJ1-3; D unclear. The ends were cut back, 4 bases at V and 0 bases at J, with 10 bases in the middle. CDR3 length: 15 residues. CDR1 is LNHDA, CDR2 SQIVND, per germline (reference sequence).

The chain combines TRBV4-3 with TRBJ2-1; 10 positions match TRBD2. Unmatched junction bases numbered 6, after V lost 0 bases and J lost 7 bases. This CDR3 has 16 amino acids. The germline V gene has CDR1 LGHNA and CDR2 YSLEER. The CDR3 protein is CASSQDRSGRGNEQFF. CDR3 nucleotides: TGCGCCAGCAGCCAAGATCGCAGCGGGAGGGGGAATGAGCAGTTCTTC.

This clone was detected a few times. The V and J genes are TRBV7-2 and TRBJ1-5; tentative D call: TRBD1 (5 bases). The germline CDR1 and CDR2 sequences are SGHTA and FQGNSA. V lost 1 base, J lost 5 bases, and 12 bases lay in between. CDR3 length: 15 residues. The CDR3 protein is CASSLGGRVDQPQHF. In DNA, the CDR3 is TGTGCCAGCAGCTTAGGCGGCAGGGTTGATCAGCCCCAGCATTTT.

This rearrangement joins TRBV2 to TRBJ1-2, with 8 bases fitting TRBD1. CDR3 length: 16 residues. Germline V gives CDR1 SNHLY, CDR2 FYNNEI. V gave up 3 bases and J gave up 1 base; unmatched junction bases: 7. CDR3 amino acids: CASSDPRQGINYGYTF. CDR3 bases: TGTGCCAGCAGTGATCCCCGACAGGGGATTAACTATGGCTACACCTTC.

The rearrangement uses TRBV19 and TRBJ1-3; D is ambiguous. Germline CDR1 reads LNHDA; CDR2 reads SQIVND (reference sequence). Trimming removed 3 bases from V and 2 bases from J, with 8 bases in between. The CDR3 totals 14 residues. CDR3 DNA: TGTGCCAGTAGTATGAGTAGCGCTGGAAACACCATATATTTT. Translated: CASSMSSAGNTIYF.

The rearrangement links TRBV18 to TRBJ1-1; tentative D call: TRBD1 (6 bases). This CDR3 comprises 12 residues. Trimming left V 8 bases short and J 4 bases short, with 11 bases between. Per germline, CDR1 KGHSH and CDR2 LQKENI. The CDR3 loop reads CASTTGFTEAFF. As DNA, the CDR3 is TGTGCCAGCACAACAGGGTTCACTGAAGCTTTCTTT.

This clone was observed a handful of times. V is TRBV30 and J is TRBJ2-7, with 9 nucleotides matching TRBD2. This CDR3 has 13 amino acids. The J segment lost 6 bases and the V segment lost 2 bases, leaving 5 bases of the junction unmatched. Germline V gene sequence: CDR1 GTSNPN, CDR2 SVGIG (reference sequence). As DNA, the CDR3 is TGTGCCTGGAGTCCCTCTAGCGGGATCGAGCAGTACTTC. Translation: CAWSPSSGIEQYF.

This chain joins TRBV2 and TRBJ2-7; D unclear. V lost 2 bases and J lost 0, with 11 bases in between. Germline CDR1 reads SNHLY; CDR2 reads FYNNEI. The CDR3 length is 15 residues. In DNA, the CDR3 is TGTGCCAGCAGTGAAAGCGACTGGTCCTCCTACGAGCAGTACTTC. Protein product: CASSESDWSSYEQYF.

The V and J genes are TRBV28 and TRBJ1-2; D is perhaps TRBD1 (6 bases). The CDR3 has 16 amino acids. With 4 bases removed from V and 3 bases from J, the gap between germline ends came to 18 bases. Germline CDR1 and CDR2: MDHEN and SYDVKM. The CDR3 region has the DNA TGTGCCAGCAGTTCGGGGGGGCCCGACGGATACTATGGCTACACCTTC. As protein: CASSSGGPDGYYGYTF.

The sample holds a few counts of this clone. The chain's CDR3 is CASSDWEPSGNTIYF. CDR3 nucleotide sequence: TGTGCCAGCAGTGACTGGGAGCCCTCTGGAAACACCATATATTTT. The chain combines TRBV2 with TRBJ1-3; D remains unclear. The V gene lost 3 bases and the J gene lost 0 bases, with 9 bases spanning the gap. The CDR3 totals 15 residues. Germline V gene lookup returns CDR1 SNHLY and CDR2 FYNNEI.

V gene TRBV7-3 combines with J gene TRBJ2-1; tentatively, D is TRBD2 (6 bases). Germline loops: CDR1 SGHTA, CDR2 FQGTGA. The CDR3 extends over 15 amino acids. V dropped 2 bases and J dropped 3 bases, with 11 bases sitting between them. CDR3 region: CASSLHSGDYNEQFF. The CDR3 bases are TGTGCCAGCAGCTTACATAGCGGAGACTACAATGAGCAGTTCTTC.

This clone rates as medium-sized. The gene calls are TRBV7-3 and TRBJ2-1; a weak D match, TRBD2 (5 bases). Per the germline V gene, CDR1 is SGHTA and CDR2 is FQGTGA. Trimming removed 6 bases from V and 9 bases from J, with 18 bases in between. CDR3 length: 14 amino acids. CDR3 loop: CASSPTNRGPEQFF. CDR3 bases: TGTGCCAGCAGTCCGACCAATAGAGGGCCTGAGCAGTTCTTC. The whole variable domain, remainder taken from reference TRBV7-3 and TRBJ2-1, is GAGVSQTPSNKVTEKGKYVELRCDPISGHTALYWYRQSLGQGPEFLIYFQGTGAADDSGLPNDRFFAVRPEGSVSTLKIQRTERGDSAVYLCASSPTNRGPEQFFGPGTRLTVL.

The chain employs TRBV11-2 and TRBJ1-3; 8 bases line up with TRBD1. Germline loops: CDR1 SGHAT, CDR2 FQNNGV. The CDR3 loop spans 15 amino acids. Trimming at V came to 5 bases and at J to 3 bases, leaving 6 bases not matched to a gene. The DNA for the CDR3 is TGTGCCAGCAGCCCCGACAGGGGAGGTGGAAACACCATATATTTT. It yields the protein CASSPDRGGGNTIYF.

The chain couples TRBV19 to TRBJ2-3; weak D call: TRBD2 (6 bases). V was pared by 9 bases and J by 1 base, with 14 bases between. The CDR3 loop spans 14 amino acids. Germline CDR1 LNHDA, CDR2 SQIVND (reference sequence). The CDR3 DNA is TGTGCCAGCGGGACTCCCCAACGCACAGATACGCAGTATTTT. Amino acid sequence: CASGTPQRTDTQYF. Variable domain in full (rest from reference TRBV19 and TRBJ2-3): DGGITQSPKYLFRKEGQNVTLSCEQNLNHDAMYWYRQDPGQGLRLIYYSQIVNDFQKGDIAEGYSVSREKKESFPLTVTSAQKNPTAFYLCASGTPQRTDTQYFGPGTRLTVL.

The rearrangement uses TRBV7-2 and TRBJ1-2; D gene ambiguous. CDR1 and CDR2 from the germline V gene are SGHTA and FQGNSA. The CDR3 loop spans 11 amino acids. Trimming shortened V by 11 bases and J by 6 bases, and 13 bases separated the two germline ends. The CDR3 DNA sequence: TGTGCCGTTGGCCCCTCGAATGGCTACACCTTC. This encodes CAVGPSNGYTF.

This clone came up once. The chain links TRBV9 to TRBJ2-7; 7 bases are shared with TRBD1. The CDR3 spans 15 residues. In germline, CDR1 is SGDLS, CDR2 YYNGEE. V was clipped by 4 bases and J by 4 bases; unmatched bases: 11. The CDR3 DNA reads TGTGCCAGCAGCTCCCGGGACAGTTCATTGTACGAGCAGTACTTC. It yields the protein CASSSRDSSLYEQYF.

J is TRBJ1-1 and V is TRBV27; D may be TRBD1 (6 bases). The germline CDR1 and CDR2 sequences are MNHEY and SMNVEV (reference sequence). The length of the CDR3 is 15 residues. V lost 3 bases, J lost 4 bases, and 15 bases lay in between. The CDR3 DNA follows: TGTGCCAGCAGTTTTTCCCCAGGGGTGGCCACTGAAGCTTTCTTT. Translating gives CASSFSPGVATEAFF.

J is TRBJ2-3 and V is TRBV15; D is ambiguous. Between the trimmed V and J ends, which lost 0 bases and 0 bases, there was a span of 7 bases. The germline V gene has CDR1 LNHNV and CDR2 YYDKDF (reference sequence). The CDR3 has 15 amino acids. The CDR3: CATSREGRSTDTQYF. The CDR3 bases are TGTGCCACCAGCAGAGAGGGCAGAAGCACAGATACGCAGTATTTT.